These 21 T cell receptor beta chains originate from one sample sequenced in a study of identical twins. TCRdb reanalysed the 5' RACE reads using MiXCR and keeps one entry per CDR3 protein. Of approximately 600,000 distinct CDR3 sequences listed, 9% to 10% were seen once; the top ten hold roughly 3%. The data were also submitted as part of a second study, on yellow fever vaccine responses in identical twins.

Sequenced: PBMCs. The receptor source for this set is a woman under 30 in good health.

This clonotype was counted between two and nine times. V and J are TRBV20-1 and TRBJ2-3; TRBD2 matches at 7 bases. CDR1 and CDR2 (germline): DFQATT, SNEGSKA (reference sequence). The CDR3 totals 16 residues. J gave up 0 bases and V 5 bases, and 11 bases lay outside the gene matches. CDR3 DNA: TGCAGTGCTGGGGGGGAATCAGACATAAGCACAGATACGCAGTATTTT. Translation: CSAGGESDISTDTQYF.

This clonotype was counted ten times or more. J is TRBJ1-2 and V is TRBV3-1, with D hard to call. The germline CDR1 and CDR2 sequences are LGHDT and YNNKEL (reference sequence). The CDR3 is 13 residues long. Trimming stripped 0 bases from V and 2 bases from J, with 4 bases between. DNA for the CDR3: TGTGCCAGCAGCCAAGAACAGAACTATGGCTACACCTTC. Amino acids: CASSQEQNYGYTF. The full variable domain, its missing parts supplied by reference TRBV3-1 and TRBJ1-2, is DTAVSQTPKYLVTQMGNDKSIKCEQNLGHDTMYWYKQDSKKFLKIMFSYNNKELIINETVPNRFSPKSPDKAHLNLHINSLELGDSAVYFCASSQEQNYGYTFGSGTRLTVV.

There are many counts of this clonotype. The V gene is TRBV12-3 or TRBV12-4, the J gene TRBJ2-7; D possibly corresponds to TRBD1 (6 bases). The CDR3 runs 13 residues. V was shortened by 6 bases and J by 3 bases, with 12 bases between the two germline ends. CDR3 sequence reads: CASSWTVYYEQYF. The CDR3 DNA reads as TGTGCCAGCAGCTGGACAGTTTACTACGAGCAGTACTTC.

This clonotype has a count of ten or more. The V and J genes are TRBV5-5 and TRBJ2-5; D unresolved. CDR1 and CDR2 (germline): SGHKS, YYEKEE (reference sequence). The V end lost 6 bases, the J end lost 5 bases, and 17 bases lay between the germline ends. This CDR3 is 14 amino acids long. CDR3 coding DNA: TGTGCCAGCAAGTACAGAGCTCTCGGGGAGACCCAGTACTTC. Its translation: CASKYRALGETQYF.

There are many counts of this clonotype. The chain carries TRBV6-2 or TRBV6-3 and TRBJ2-5, with TRBD1 as a possible D gene (5 bases). Looked up from germline, CDR1 is MNHEY and CDR2 is SVGEGT. V lost 5 bases and J lost 1, with 11 bases in between. This CDR3 region has 14 residues. The CDR3 DNA reads as TGTGCCAGCAGTACGCTGGACACCCAAGAGACCCAGTACTTC. Translation: CASSTLDTQETQYF.

The sample holds a few counts of this clonotype. The chain employs TRBV6-6 and TRBJ1-5; tentative D call: TRBD1 (5 bases). CDR3 size: 12 residues. Germline values: CDR1 MNHNY, CDR2 SVGAGI (reference sequence). The V end lost 11 bases, the J end lost 3 bases, and 11 bases lay between the germline ends. In nucleotides, the CDR3 is TGTGCCGTTGCCGGGGCCAATCAGCCCCAGCATTTT. This sequence encodes CAVAGANQPQHF.

The chain couples TRBV9 to TRBJ2-2; possible D gene TRBD2, 6 bases. The ends were cut back, 2 bases at V and 5 bases at J, with 10 bases in the middle. The germline CDR1 and CDR2 sequences are SGDLS and YYNGEE. The CDR3 has 14 amino acids. As DNA, the CDR3 is TGTGCCAGCAGCGTGGCAGGGAGGACCGGGGAGCTGTTTTTT. This sequence encodes CASSVAGRTGELFF. Filled out from reference TRBV9 and TRBJ2-2, the complete variable domain reads DSGVTQTPKHLITATGQRVTLRCSPRSGDLSVYWYQQSLDQGLQFLIQYYNGEERAKGNILERFSAQQFPDLHSELNLSSLELGDSALYFCASSVAGRTGELFFGEGSRLTVL.

The chain uses TRBV7-2 and TRBJ2-5, with D tentatively TRBD2 (6 bases). Germline V gene data show CDR1 as SGHTA and CDR2 as FQGNSA. This CDR3 comprises 14 residues. Trimming cost V 3 bases and J 5 bases, with 13 bases left between them. The CDR3 is CASSFRLAGETQYF. CDR3 nucleotide sequence: TGTGCCAGCAGCTTCAGGCTGGCGGGGGAGACCCAGTACTTC.

This clonotype has a count of ten or more. This chain uses TRBV6-1 with TRBJ2-7, with TRBD2 matching 7 bases. Germline values: CDR1 MNHNS, CDR2 SASEGT. The CDR3 extends over 14 amino acids. Losses at the gene ends were 3 bases for V and 0 bases for J; bases not matched to a gene: 2. CDR3: CASSETSSSYEQYF. The CDR3 coding sequence is TGTGCCAGCAGTGAGACTAGCAGCTCCTACGAGCAGTACTTC.

The chain carries TRBV2 and TRBJ2-2, with 10 bases that match TRBD2. Unmatched junction bases numbered 4, after V lost 4 bases and J lost 2 bases. The germline V gene encodes CDR1 SNHLY and CDR2 FYNNEI. The length of the CDR3 is 16 residues. The CDR3 DNA follows: TGTGCCAGCAGTGTTCGGACTAGCGGCAACACCGGGGAGCTGTTTTTT. Amino acids: CASSVRTSGNTGELFF. Combining the CDR3 with reference TRBV2 and TRBJ2-2 gives the whole variable domain EPEVTQTPSHQVTQMGQEVILRCVPISNHLYFYWYRQILGQKVEFLVSFYNNEISEKSEIFDDQFSVERPDGSNFTLKIRSTKLEDSAMYFCASSVRTSGNTGELFFGEGSRLTVL.

V and J are TRBV11-2 and TRBJ2-1; 11 nucleotides agree with TRBD2. Germline CDR1 and CDR2: SGHAT and FQNNGV. The CDR3 spans 19 residues. The V gene end was trimmed by 5 bases and the J gene end by 0 bases; junction bases not matched to a gene: 12. This CDR3 is CASSDFSGRARSSYNEQFF. The CDR3, as DNA: TGTGCCAGCAGCGACTTTAGCGGGAGGGCCAGGAGCTCCTACAATGAGCAGTTCTTC.

This clonotype has just a few counts. This chain joins TRBV5-5 and TRBJ2-1; 10 positions match TRBD1. Germline V gene lookup returns CDR1 SGHKS and CDR2 YYEKEE (reference sequence). Germline trimming cut 6 bases from V and 8 bases from J; bases unmatched to any gene: 14. This CDR3 is built from 16 residues. CDR3 nucleotides: TGTGCCAGCACTACCTGGGGACAGGGGAGTGGGGATGAGCAGTTCTTC. This encodes CASTTWGQGSGDEQFF.

This clonotype came up many times. The chain couples TRBV7-6 to TRBJ2-3; 12 positions match TRBD2. Per the germline V gene, CDR1 is SGHVS and CDR2 is FNYEAQ. Trimming took 4 bases from V and 4 from J; bases not matched to a gene: 12. This CDR3 is 18 amino acids long. The CDR3 loop is CASSSPRLAGEGADTQYF. Here the CDR3 DNA reads TGTGCCAGCAGCTCCCCCCGACTAGCGGGAGAAGGGGCAGATACGCAGTATTTT.

This clonotype was counted many times. The chain recombines TRBV20-1 with TRBJ2-3, with 10 nucleotides matching TRBD1. This CDR3 is built from 15 residues. V was clipped by 2 bases and J by 3 bases; unmatched bases: 5. Looked up from germline, CDR1 is DFQATT and CDR2 is SNEGSKA (reference sequence). DNA of the CDR3: TGCAGTGCTAGACCCGACAGGGGGCTTACAGATACGCAGTATTTT. Its translation is CSARPDRGLTDTQYF.

V usage is TRBV13 and J usage is TRBJ2-7, with D perhaps matching TRBD2 (6 bases). The CDR3 consists of 14 residues. Trimming removed 5 bases from V and 3 bases from J, with 14 bases in between. Germline CDR1 and CDR2: PRHDT and FYEKMQ (reference sequence). This chain's CDR3 is CASSPAGLLYEQYF. Written as DNA, the CDR3 is TGTGCCAGCAGCCCCGCGGGACTCCTCTACGAGCAGTACTTC.

The chain recombines TRBV19 with TRBJ2-1; unclear D gene. This CDR3 contains 14 residues. V was shortened by 4 bases and J by 3 bases, with 10 bases between the two germline ends. The germline gives CDR1 LNHDA, CDR2 SQIVND (reference sequence). CDR3 region: CASSSQGYYNEQFF. CDR3 nucleotide sequence: TGTGCCAGTAGTAGTCAAGGGTACTACAATGAGCAGTTCTTC.

This clonotype turned up a few times. The CDR3 loop is CASSSAGPSYEQYF. As DNA, the CDR3 is TGTGCCAGCAGCTCGGCAGGACCCTCCTACGAGCAGTACTTC. This rearrangement joins TRBV7-9 to TRBJ2-7; D is undetermined. V was clipped by 4 bases and J by 0 bases, with 10 bases between them. This CDR3 is 14 amino acids long. Germline CDR1 and CDR2: SEHNR and FQNEAQ (reference sequence).

This clonotype was seen at least ten times. This chain links TRBV4-3 with TRBJ1-4, with 8 bases identical to TRBD1. V lost 3 bases and J lost 6; bases outside the gene matches: 0. The CDR3 runs to 13 residues. Germline V CDR1 and CDR2: LGHNA, YSLEER. The CDR3 sequence: CASSQTGDEKLFF. For the CDR3, the DNA is TGCGCCAGCAGCCAGACAGGGGATGAAAAACTGTTTTTT.

In its sample, this clonotype was seen many times. This chain connects TRBV5-5 to TRBJ2-3; TRBD2 is a possible D gene (6 bases). The V and J ends lost 2 bases and 2 bases respectively, with 12 bases between them. The CDR3 totals 15 residues. Germline V lookup: CDR1 SGHKS, CDR2 YYEKEE (reference sequence). CDR3 loop: CASSFSGVNTDTQYF. The CDR3, as DNA: TGTGCCAGCAGCTTTTCGGGGGTCAACACAGATACGCAGTATTTT.

The rearrangement links TRBV7-3 to TRBJ2-1; possible D gene TRBD1, 6 bases. V gave up 0 bases and J gave up 2 bases, with 17 bases separating them. The germline V gene has CDR1 SGHTA and CDR2 FQGTGA. The CDR3 loop spans 18 amino acids. CDR3 sequence: CASSLTQSGTRAYNEQFF. The CDR3 DNA reads TGTGCCAGCAGCTTAACGCAATCCGGGACACGTGCCTACAATGAGCAGTTCTTC.

This clonotype was observed a few times. The chain has TRBV6-2 or TRBV6-3 and TRBJ2-3; TRBD1 agrees at 8 bases. Germline CDR1 is MNHEY and CDR2 is SVGEGT. V shed 8 bases and J 5 bases; nucleotides not matched to a gene: 6. This CDR3 contains 13 residues. This chain's CDR3 is CASSTGVGDTQYF. The CDR3 coding sequence is TGTGCCAGCTCGACAGGGGTTGGAGATACGCAGTATTTT.